This T cell receptor beta chain was sequenced in a study of human T cells and chemical hapten exposure. Study-level information: Among samples, TCR yields varied mainly because of small differences in pooled library volume.

This clonotype was observed a handful of times. Its antigen is undetermined. Findings and limits, study-wide: Patch test scores rose with PT1 expanded TCR counts, a positive correlation. TCRs above 1 in 1000 frequency did not change with DPC sensitization.

TCRdb reprocessed the RACE reads with MiXCR, giving one entry per CDR3 protein. This sample has about 100,000 distinct CDR3 sequences, with roughly a tenth found just once. Time point in this sample: patch test 1, 2 weeks after DPC sensitization. Treatment here: therapeutic diphenylcyclopropenone sensitization with weekly scalp DPC. Blood sampling occurred before each patch-test application. This TCR was sampled from a man in his forties with alopecia areata. Some clones in this sample may be carry-over from other donors' samples. Sequencing used whole blood, obtained in connection with sensitization to the hapten diphenylcyclopropenone (DPC).

The CDR3 spells CASSQDPAGGPLAKNIQYF. CDR3 DNA sequence: TGCGCCAGCAGCCAAGATCCAGCGGGAGGGCCTCTAGCCAAAAACATTCAGTACTTC. The chain combines TRBV4-3 with TRBJ2-4; TRBD2 matches at 10 bases. Germline V CDR1 and CDR2: LGHNA, YSLEER. The CDR3 contains 19 residues. The ends lost 0 bases at V and 0 bases at J; junction bases unmatched: 8.